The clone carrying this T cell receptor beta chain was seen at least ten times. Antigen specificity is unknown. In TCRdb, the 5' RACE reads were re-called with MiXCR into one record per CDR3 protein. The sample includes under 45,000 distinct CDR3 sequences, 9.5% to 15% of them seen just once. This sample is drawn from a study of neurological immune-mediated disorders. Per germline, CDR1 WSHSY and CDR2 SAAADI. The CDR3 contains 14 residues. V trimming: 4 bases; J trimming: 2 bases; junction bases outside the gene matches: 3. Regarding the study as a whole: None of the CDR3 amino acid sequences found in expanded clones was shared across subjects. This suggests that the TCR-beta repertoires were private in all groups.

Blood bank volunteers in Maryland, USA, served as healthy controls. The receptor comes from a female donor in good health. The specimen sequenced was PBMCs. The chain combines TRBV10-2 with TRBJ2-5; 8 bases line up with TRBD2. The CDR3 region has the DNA TGCGCCAGCAGTGTAACTAGCGGACAAGAGACCCAGTACTTC. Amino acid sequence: CASSVTSGQETQYF.